This T cell receptor (beta chain) was sequenced in a study of blood T cell repertoires in COVID-19. At the level of the study: Acute-phase and convalescent COVID-19 samples originated in the United States, Italy and Spain. T cells, B-cell-depleted T cells, or PBMCs supplied cDNA or gDNA.

This CDR3 region has 13 residues. Per the germline V gene, CDR1 is LNHDA and CDR2 is SQIVND (reference sequence). V was clipped by 6 bases and J by 3 bases, with 11 bases between them. Study processing details: For nucleated cells, counts were estimated from reference gene primer amplification. Measured with immunoSEQ multiplex PCR; TCRdb has only the in-frame clones, and not every one. That table supplies the V and J calls and clone size; D and trimming were determined from the DNA. The sample includes about 220,000 clones, 80% to 90% of them seen just once. Which cohort a participant joined came from the clinical history participants gave.

The J gene is TRBJ1-2, the V gene TRBV19, with TRBD1 as a possible D gene (5 bases). Sequences were obtained from PBMCs or T cells enriched from blood (not recorded which). The sequence was obtained from a woman between 45 and 60 years old with acute COVID-19. CDR3 coding DNA: TGTGCCAGTAGGAGCGGGGCGCACTATGGCTACACCTTC. Its translation is CASRSGAHYGYTF.